This T cell receptor (beta chain) stems from a study of early T cells in non-severe SARS-CoV-2 infection. Study overall: The sequenced material was bulk RNA from unsorted whole blood, and its chains were unpaired.

V lost 5 bases and J lost 4; bases outside the gene matches: 16. Germline V CDR1 and CDR2: DFQATT, SNEGSKA (reference sequence). The CDR3 extends over 17 amino acids. Each CDR3 protein gets one entry after TCRdb re-called the 5' RACE reads with MiXCR. The data hold tens of thousands of distinct CDR3 sequences, with roughly an eighth observed a single time. The V call is TRBV20-1, the J call TRBJ2-4; 8 bases map to TRBD2. This receptor was taken from an adult who was a healthcare worker with PCR-confirmed SARS-CoV-2 infection or an uninfected control (not recorded which). The sample was whole blood, taken at baseline. In DNA form, the CDR3 reads TGCAGTGCTCCACCCCTTGGTGGCGGGGGGACAAAAAACATTCAGTACTTC. Translation: CSAPPLGGGGTKNIQYF.